This T cell receptor beta chain was identified in a study of blood T cell repertoires in COVID-19. Study-level information: The analysed material was cDNA or gDNA that came from T cells, B-cell-depleted T cells, or PBMCs.

Per the original methods: Reference gene primer amplification gave nucleated cell count estimates. TCRdb's table, derived via immunoSEQ multiplex PCR, lists solely in-frame clones and lacks some. The V and J calls and clone size come from that table; D and trimming were worked out from the DNA. The table lists 150,000 or so clones, approximately 85% of them singletons. The CDR3 totals 14 residues. Germline V lookup: CDR1 LNHDA, CDR2 SQIVND (reference sequence). The J segment lost 9 bases and the V segment lost 9 bases, leaving 15 bases of the junction unmatched. Seattle patients were enrolled during active infection and followed longitudinally.

The J gene is TRBJ2-7, the V gene TRBV19, with 9 nucleotides matching TRBD1. The sample comprised peripheral blood. This receptor was taken from a man between 60 and 70 years old with COVID-19, enrolled during active disease. The CDR3 bases are TGTGCCAGCAGGGGACAGGGTACCTACGATGGGCAGTACTTC. This codes for CASRGQGTYDGQYF.